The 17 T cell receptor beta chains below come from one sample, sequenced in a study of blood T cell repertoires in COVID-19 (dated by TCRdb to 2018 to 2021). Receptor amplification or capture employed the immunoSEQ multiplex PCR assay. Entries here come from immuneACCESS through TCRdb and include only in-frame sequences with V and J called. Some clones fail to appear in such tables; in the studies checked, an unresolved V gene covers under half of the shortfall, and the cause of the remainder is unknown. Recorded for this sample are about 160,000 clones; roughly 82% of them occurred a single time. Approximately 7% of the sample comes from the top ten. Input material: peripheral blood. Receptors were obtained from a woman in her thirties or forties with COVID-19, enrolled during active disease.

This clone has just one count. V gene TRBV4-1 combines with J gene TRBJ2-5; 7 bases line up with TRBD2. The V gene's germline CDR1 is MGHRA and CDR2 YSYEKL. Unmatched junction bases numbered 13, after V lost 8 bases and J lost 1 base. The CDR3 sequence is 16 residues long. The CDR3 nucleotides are TGCGCCAGCCGCCGTATTACGGGGGGTCGCCAAGAGACCCAGTACTTC. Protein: CASRRITGGRQETQYF.

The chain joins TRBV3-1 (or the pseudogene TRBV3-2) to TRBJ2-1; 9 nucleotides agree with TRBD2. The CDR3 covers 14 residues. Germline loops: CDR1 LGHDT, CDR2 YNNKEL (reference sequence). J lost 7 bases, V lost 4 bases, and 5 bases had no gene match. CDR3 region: CASSRPTSGNEQFF. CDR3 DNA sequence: TGTGCCAGCAGCCGCCCGACTAGCGGAAATGAGCAGTTCTTC.

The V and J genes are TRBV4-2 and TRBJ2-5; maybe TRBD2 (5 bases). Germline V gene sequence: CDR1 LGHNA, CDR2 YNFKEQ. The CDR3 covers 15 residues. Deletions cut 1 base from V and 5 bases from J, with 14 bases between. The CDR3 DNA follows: TGTGCCAGCAGCCAAGCGGGGTCGGGGTACGAGACCCAGTACTTC. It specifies CASSQAGSGYETQYF.

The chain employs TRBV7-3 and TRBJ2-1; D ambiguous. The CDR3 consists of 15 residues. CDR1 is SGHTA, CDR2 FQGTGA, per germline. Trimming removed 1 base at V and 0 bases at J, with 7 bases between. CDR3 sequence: CASSLNRGSYNEQFF. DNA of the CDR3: TGTGCCAGCAGCTTAAATCGCGGCTCCTACAATGAGCAGTTCTTC.

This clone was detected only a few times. The CDR3 protein is CASRQRDRMFF. DNA of the CDR3: TGTGCCAGCAGACAGCGGGATCGGATGTTCTTC. The chain has TRBV28 and TRBJ2-1; 7 nucleotides agree with TRBD2. The junction had 8 bases not matched to a gene; V was cut back by 6 bases and J by 15 bases. The CDR3 length is 11 residues. Germline V gene sequence: CDR1 MDHEN, CDR2 SYDVKM.

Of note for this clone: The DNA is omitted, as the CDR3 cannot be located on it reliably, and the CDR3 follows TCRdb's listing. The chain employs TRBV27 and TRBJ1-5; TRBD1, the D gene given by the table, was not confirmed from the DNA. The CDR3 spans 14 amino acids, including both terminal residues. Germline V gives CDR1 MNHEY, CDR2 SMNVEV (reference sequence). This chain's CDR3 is CASSFLAGNQPQHF.

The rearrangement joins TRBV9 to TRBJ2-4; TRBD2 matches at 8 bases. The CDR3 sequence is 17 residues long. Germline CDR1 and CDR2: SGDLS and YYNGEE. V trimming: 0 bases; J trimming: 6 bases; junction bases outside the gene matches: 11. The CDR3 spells CASSVAGERERGNIQYF. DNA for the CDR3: TGTGCCAGCAGCGTAGCAGGAGAGCGGGAGAGGGGAAACATTCAGTACTTC.

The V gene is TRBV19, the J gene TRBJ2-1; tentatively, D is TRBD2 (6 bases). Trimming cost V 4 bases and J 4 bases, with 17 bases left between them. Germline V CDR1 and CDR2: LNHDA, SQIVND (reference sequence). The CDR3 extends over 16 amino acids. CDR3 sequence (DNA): TGTGCCAGTAGTAGACTTCCGGGAGCCCTTTACAATGAGCAGTTCTTC. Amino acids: CASSRLPGALYNEQFF.

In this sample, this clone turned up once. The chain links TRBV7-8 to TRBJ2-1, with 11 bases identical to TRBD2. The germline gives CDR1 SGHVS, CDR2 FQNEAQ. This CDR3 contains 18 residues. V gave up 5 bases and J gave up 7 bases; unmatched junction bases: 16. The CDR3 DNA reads TGTGCCAGCAGCACCCGGACTAGCGGGCCAACGCCGGGGAATGAGCAGTTCTTC. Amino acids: CASSTRTSGPTPGNEQFF.

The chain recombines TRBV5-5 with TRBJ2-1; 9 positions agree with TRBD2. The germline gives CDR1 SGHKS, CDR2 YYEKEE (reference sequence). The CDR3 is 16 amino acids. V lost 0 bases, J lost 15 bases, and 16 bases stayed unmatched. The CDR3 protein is CASSLGTSGLRRGGFF. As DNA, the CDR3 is TGTGCCAGCAGCTTGGGTACTAGCGGGCTACGCCGTGGGGGGTTCTTC.

CDR3 sequence reads: CASSGLDRGLWDTEAFF. In nucleotides, the CDR3 is TGTGCCAGCAGTGGCCTTGACAGGGGCCTGTGGGACACTGAAGCTTTCTTT. The rearrangement links TRBV2 to TRBJ1-1; TRBD1 aligns across 8 bases. Germline CDR1 and CDR2: SNHLY and FYNNEI. The CDR3 is made up of 17 amino acids. V was clipped by 4 bases and J by 3 bases; unmatched bases: 13.

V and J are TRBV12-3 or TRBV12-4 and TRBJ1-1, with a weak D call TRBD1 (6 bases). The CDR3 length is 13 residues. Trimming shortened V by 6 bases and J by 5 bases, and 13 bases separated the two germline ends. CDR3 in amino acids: CASSSRGGTEAFF. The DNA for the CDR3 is TGTGCCAGCAGCTCTCGAGGGGGTACTGAAGCTTTCTTT.

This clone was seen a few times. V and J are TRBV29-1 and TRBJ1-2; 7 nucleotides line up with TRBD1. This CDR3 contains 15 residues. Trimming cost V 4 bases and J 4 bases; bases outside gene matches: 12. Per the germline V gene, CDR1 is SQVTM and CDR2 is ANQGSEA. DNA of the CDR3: TGCAGCGTTGGGGCCGGTCTAGGGGGCGGCTATGGCTACACCTTC. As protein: CSVGAGLGGGYGYTF.

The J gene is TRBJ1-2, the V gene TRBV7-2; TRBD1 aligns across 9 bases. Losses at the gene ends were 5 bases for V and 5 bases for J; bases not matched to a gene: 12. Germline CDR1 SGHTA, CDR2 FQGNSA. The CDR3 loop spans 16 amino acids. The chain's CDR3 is CASSRRPGQGGYGYTF. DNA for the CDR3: TGTGCCAGCAGCCGTCGACCGGGACAGGGAGGTTATGGCTACACCTTC.

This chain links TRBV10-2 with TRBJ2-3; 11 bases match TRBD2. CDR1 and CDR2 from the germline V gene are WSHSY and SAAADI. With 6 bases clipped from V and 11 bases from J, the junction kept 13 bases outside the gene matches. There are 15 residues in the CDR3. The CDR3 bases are TGCGCCAGCAGGGACTTAGCGGGGGGGCCAGTCGGGCAGTATTTT. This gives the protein CASRDLAGGPVGQYF.

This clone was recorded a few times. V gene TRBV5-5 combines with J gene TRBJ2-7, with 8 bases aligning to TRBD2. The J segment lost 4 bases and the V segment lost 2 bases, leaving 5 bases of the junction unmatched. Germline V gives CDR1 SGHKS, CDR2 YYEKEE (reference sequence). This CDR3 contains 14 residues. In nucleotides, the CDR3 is TGTGCCAGCAGCTTTGCGGGAGGAACGTACGAGCAGTACTTC. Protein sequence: CASSFAGGTYEQYF.

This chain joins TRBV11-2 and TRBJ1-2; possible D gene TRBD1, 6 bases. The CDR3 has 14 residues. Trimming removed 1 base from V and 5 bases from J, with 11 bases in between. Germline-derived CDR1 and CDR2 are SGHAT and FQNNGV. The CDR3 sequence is CASSLARGMYGYTF. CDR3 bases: TGTGCCAGCAGCTTAGCTAGGGGGATGTATGGCTACACCTTC.